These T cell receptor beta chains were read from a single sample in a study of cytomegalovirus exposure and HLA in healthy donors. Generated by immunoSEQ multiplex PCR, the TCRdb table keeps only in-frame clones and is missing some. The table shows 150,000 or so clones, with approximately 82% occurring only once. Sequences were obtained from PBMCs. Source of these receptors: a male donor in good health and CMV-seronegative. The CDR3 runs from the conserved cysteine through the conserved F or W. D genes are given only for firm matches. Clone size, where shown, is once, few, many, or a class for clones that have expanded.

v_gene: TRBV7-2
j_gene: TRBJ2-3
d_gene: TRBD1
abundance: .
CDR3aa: CASSPQQGATDTQYF
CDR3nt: TGTGCCAGCAGCCCTCAACAGGGGGCGACAGATACGCAGTATTTT

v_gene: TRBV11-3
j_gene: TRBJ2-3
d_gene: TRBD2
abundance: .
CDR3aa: CASSFTSGTDTQYF
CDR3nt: TGTGCCAGCAGCTTTACTAGCGGGACAGATACGCAGTATTTT

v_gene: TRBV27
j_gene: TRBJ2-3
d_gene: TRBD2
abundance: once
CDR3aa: CASSWGTSGRANTDTQYF
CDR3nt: TGTGCCAGCAGTTGGGGGACTAGCGGGAGGGCCAATACAGATACGCAGTATTTT

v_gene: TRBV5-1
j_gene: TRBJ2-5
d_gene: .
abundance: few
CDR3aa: CASNREGQETQYF
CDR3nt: TGCGCCAGCAATCGAGAGGGCCAAGAGACCCAGTACTTC

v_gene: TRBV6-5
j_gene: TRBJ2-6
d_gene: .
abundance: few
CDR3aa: CASSYELSGANVLTF
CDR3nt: TGTGCCAGCAGTTACGAGCTCTCTGGGGCCAACGTCCTGACTTTC

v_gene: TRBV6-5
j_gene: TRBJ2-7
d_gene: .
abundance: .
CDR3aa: CASSYSLSSYEQYF
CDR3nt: TGTGCCAGCAGTTACTCCCTAAGCTCCTACGAGCAGTACTTC

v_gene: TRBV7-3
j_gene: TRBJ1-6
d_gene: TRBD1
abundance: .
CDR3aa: CASSSGTGNSPLHF
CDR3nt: TGTGCCAGCAGCTCCGGGACAGGGAATTCACCCCTCCACTTT

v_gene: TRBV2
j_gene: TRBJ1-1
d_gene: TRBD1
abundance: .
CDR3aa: CASSEGQGSTEAFF
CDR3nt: TGTGCCAGCAGTGAAGGACAGGGAAGTACTGAAGCTTTCTTT

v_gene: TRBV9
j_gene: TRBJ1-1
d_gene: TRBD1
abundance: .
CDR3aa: CASSEQGVGTEAFF
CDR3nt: TGTGCCAGCAGTGAACAGGGGGTAGGAACTGAAGCTTTCTTT

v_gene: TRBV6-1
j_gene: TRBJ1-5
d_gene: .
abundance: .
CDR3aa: CASIMDSRNQPQHF
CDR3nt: TGTGCCAGCATCATGGACAGCCGCAATCAGCCCCAGCATTTT

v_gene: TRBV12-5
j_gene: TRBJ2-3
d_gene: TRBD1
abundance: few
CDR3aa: CASGVQGAGDTQYF
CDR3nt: TGTGCTAGTGGGGTACAGGGGGCGGGCGATACGCAGTATTTT

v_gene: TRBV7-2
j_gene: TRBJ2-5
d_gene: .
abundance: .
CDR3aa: CASSSRVAVREETQYF
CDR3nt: TGTGCCAGCAGCTCGCGCGTGGCCGTGAGGGAAGAGACCCAGTACTTC

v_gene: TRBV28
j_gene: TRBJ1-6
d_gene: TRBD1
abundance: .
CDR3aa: CASTKRQGVNSPLHF
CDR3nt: TGTGCCAGCACCAAGAGACAGGGGGTCAATTCACCCCTCCACTTT

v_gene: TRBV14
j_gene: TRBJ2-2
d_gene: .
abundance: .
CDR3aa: CASSLRVLATVPGELFF
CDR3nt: TGTGCCAGCAGCCTAAGGGTCCTAGCGACTGTCCCCGGGGAGCTGTTTTTT

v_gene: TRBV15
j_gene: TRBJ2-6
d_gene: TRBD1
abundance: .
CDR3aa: CATSKGANGANVLTF
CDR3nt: TGTGCCACCAGTAAGGGGGCTAACGGGGCCAACGTCCTGACTTTC

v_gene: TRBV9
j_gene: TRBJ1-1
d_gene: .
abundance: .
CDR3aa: CASSRTGNTEAFF
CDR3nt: TGTGCCAGCAGCCGCACAGGAAACACTGAAGCTTTCTTT

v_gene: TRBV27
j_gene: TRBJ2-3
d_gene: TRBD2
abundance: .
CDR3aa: CASSLWDGGDTQYF
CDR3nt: TGTGCCAGCAGTCTCTGGGACGGGGGGGATACGCAGTATTTT

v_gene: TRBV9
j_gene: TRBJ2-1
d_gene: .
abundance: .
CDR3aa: CASSVDPGEQFF
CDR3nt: TGTGCCAGCAGCGTAGACCCCGGGGAGCAGTTCTTC

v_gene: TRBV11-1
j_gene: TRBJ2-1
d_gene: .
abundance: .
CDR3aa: CASSLAGGVGGNEQFF
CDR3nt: TGTGCCAGCAGCTTAGCTGGGGGGGTAGGGGGCAATGAGCAGTTCTTC

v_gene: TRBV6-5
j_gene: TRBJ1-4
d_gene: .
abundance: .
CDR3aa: CASSYGLAGAEKLFF
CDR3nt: TGTGCCAGCAGTTACGGCTTGGCAGGTGCGGAAAAACTGTTTTTT

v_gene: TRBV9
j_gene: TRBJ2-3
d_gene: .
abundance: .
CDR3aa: CASSPGGVSTDTQYF
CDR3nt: TGTGCCAGCAGCCCGGGGGGCGTTAGCACAGATACGCAGTATTTT

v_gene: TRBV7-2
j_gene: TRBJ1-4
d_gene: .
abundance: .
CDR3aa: CASSPIGGSNEKLFF
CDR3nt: TGTGCCAGCAGCCCTATAGGGGGTAGTAATGAAAAACTGTTTTTT

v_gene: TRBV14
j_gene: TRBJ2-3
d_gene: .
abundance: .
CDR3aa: CASSQDQGTDTQYF
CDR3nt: TGTGCCAGCAGCCAAGACCAGGGGACAGATACGCAGTATTTT

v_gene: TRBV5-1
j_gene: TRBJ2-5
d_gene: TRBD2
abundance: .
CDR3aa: CASRRVGAAGGRETQYF
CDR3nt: TGCGCCAGCAGACGTGTGGGAGCAGCGGGGGGGCGAGAGACCCAGTACTTC

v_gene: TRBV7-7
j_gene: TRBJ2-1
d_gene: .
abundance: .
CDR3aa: CASSLEQGVLNEQFF
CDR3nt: TGTGCCAGCAGCTTGGAACAGGGCGTACTCAATGAGCAGTTCTTC

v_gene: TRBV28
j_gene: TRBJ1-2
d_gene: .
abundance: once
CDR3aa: CAIAPGVNYGYTF
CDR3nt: TGTGCCATCGCCCCGGGGGTCAACTATGGCTACACCTTC

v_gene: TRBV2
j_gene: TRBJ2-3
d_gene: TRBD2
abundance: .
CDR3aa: CASSTGLSGRSDTQYF
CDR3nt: TGTGCCAGCAGTACCGGCCTTAGCGGGAGGTCGGATACGCAGTATTTT

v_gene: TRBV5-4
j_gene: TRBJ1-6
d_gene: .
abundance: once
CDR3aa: CASSLDSSYNSPLHF
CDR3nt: TGTGCCAGCAGCCTCGACAGCTCCTATAATTCACCCCTCCACTTT

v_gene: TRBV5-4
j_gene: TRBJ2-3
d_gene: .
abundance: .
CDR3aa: CASSFGLGTPFTDTQYF
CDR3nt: TGTGCCAGCAGCTTTGGCCTCGGGACTCCTTTCACAGATACGCAGTATTTT

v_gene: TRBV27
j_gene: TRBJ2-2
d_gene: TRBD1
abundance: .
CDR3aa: CASSSTGGWLFF
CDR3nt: TGTGCCAGCAGTTCGACAGGGGGTTGGCTGTTTTTT

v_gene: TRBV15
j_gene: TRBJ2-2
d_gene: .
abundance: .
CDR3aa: CATSLTAGELFF
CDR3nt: TGTGCCACCAGCTTAACTGCCGGGGAGCTGTTTTTT

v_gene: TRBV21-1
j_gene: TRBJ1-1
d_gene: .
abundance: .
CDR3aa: CASSKGRGRAEAFF
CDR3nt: TGTGCCAGCAGCAAAGGAAGGGGGCGCGCTGAAGCTTTCTTT

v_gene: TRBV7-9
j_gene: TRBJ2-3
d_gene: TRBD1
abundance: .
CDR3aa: CASSRPLQGAPTDTQYF
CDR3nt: TGTGCCAGCAGTCGTCCCTTACAGGGGGCCCCCACAGATACGCAGTATTTT

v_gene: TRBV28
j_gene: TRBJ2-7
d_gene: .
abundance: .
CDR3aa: CASSSLRYEQYF
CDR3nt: TGTGCCAGCAGTTCATTGAGGTACGAGCAGTACTTC

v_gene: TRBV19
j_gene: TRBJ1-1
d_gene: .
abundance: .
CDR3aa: CASSSLNPGRQAFF
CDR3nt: TGTGCCAGTAGTTCCCTTAACCCGGGAAGGCAAGCTTTCTTT

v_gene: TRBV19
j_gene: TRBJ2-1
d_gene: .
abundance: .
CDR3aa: CASSPDGGLAPEQFF
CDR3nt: TGTGCCAGTAGTCCTGATGGGGGCCTAGCACCAGAGCAGTTCTTC

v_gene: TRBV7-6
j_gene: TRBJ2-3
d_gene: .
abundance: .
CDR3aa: CASSLGGGAGTDTQYF
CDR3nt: TGTGCCAGCAGCTTAGGGGGGGGCGCCGGCACAGATACGCAGTATTTT

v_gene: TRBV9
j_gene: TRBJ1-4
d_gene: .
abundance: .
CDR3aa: CASSPRGAGTTNEKLFF
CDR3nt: TGTGCCAGCAGCCCCCGAGGTGCGGGGACAACTAATGAAAAACTGTTTTTT

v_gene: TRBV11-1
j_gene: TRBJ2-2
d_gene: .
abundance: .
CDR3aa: CASSFYVGSGGELFF
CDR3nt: TGTGCCAGCAGCTTCTATGTTGGGAGCGGCGGGGAGCTGTTTTTT

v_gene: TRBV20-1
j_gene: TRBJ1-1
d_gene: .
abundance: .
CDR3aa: CSVPIQVEAFF
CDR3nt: TGCAGTGTTCCAATACAGGTTGAAGCTTTCTTT

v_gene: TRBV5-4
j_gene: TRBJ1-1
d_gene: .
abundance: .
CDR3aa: CASSRDTLNTEAFF
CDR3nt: TGTGCCAGCAGCCGGGACACATTGAACACTGAAGCTTTCTTT

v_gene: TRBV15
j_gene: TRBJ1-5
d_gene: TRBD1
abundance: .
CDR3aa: CATSEILQGAGFGQPQHF
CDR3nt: TGTGCCACCAGCGAGATTCTACAGGGGGCGGGTTTCGGTCAGCCCCAGCATTTT

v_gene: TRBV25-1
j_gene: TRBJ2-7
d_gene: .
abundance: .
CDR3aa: CASSWTGYEQYF
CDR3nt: TGTGCCAGCAGCTGGACGGGATACGAGCAGTACTTC

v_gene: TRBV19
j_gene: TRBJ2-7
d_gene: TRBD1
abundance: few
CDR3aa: CASSSRGRVSEQYF
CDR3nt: TGTGCCAGTAGTAGCAGGGGGCGAGTAAGCGAGCAGTACTTC

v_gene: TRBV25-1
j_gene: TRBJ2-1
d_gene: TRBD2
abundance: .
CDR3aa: CASSEGGSVYNEQFF
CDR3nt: TGTGCCAGCAGTGAAGGCGGGAGTGTCTACAATGAGCAGTTCTTC

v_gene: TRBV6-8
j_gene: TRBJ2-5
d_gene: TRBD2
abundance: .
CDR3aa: CASSYVVAGTQETQYF
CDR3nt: TGTGCCAGCAGTTACGTAGTAGCGGGGACCCAAGAGACCCAGTACTTC

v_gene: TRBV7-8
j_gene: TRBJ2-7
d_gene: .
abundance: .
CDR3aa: CASSSRVPRGAYEQYF
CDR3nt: TGTGCCAGCAGCTCCCGTGTCCCCAGGGGGGCCTACGAGCAGTACTTC

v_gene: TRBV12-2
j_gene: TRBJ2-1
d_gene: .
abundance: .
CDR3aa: CASRHEEEMGNEQFF
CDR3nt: TGTGCAAGTCGCCACGAGGAGGAGATGGGCAATGAGCAGTTCTTC

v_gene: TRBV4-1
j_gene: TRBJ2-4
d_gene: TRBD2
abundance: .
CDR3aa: CASSQEWGLAGNIQYF
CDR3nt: TGCGCCAGCAGCCAAGAATGGGGACTAGCGGGAAACATTCAGTACTTC

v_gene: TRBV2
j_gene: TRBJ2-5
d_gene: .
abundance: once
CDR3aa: CASSEVRTAQETQYF
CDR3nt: TGTGCCAGCAGTGAAGTCAGGACAGCACAAGAGACCCAGTACTTC

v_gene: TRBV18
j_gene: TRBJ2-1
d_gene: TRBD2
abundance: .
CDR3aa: CASSPGTSVYNEQFF
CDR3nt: TGTGCCAGCTCACCTGGGACTAGCGTGTACAATGAGCAGTTCTTC

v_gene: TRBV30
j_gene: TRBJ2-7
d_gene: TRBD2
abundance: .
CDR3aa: CAWAGPLAGVLYEQYF
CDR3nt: TGTGCCTGGGCTGGACCACTAGCGGGAGTCCTCTACGAGCAGTACTTC

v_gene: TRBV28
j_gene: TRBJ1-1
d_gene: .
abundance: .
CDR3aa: CASSSGSKNTEAFF
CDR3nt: TGTGCCAGCAGTTCCGGGAGTAAGAACACTGAAGCTTTCTTT

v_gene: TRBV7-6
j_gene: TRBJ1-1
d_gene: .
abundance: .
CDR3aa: CASSSTGNTEAFF
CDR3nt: TGTGCCAGCAGCTCCACAGGGAACACTGAAGCTTTCTTT

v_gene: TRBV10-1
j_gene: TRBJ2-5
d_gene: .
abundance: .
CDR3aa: CASSTGLETQYF
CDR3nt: TGCGCCAGCAGTACAGGGCTTGAGACCCAGTACTTC

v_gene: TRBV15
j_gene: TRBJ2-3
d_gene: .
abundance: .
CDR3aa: CATSRDRQSTDTQYF
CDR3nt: TGTGCCACCAGCAGAGATCGCCAGAGCACAGATACGCAGTATTTT

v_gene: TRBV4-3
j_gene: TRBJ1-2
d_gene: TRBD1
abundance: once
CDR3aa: CASSPDRGNYGYTF
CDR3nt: TGCGCCAGCAGTCCTGACAGGGGCAACTATGGCTACACCTTC

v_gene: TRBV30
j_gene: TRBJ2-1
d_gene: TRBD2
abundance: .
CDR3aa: CAWSSGRGDNEQFF
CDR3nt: TGTGCCTGGTCTAGCGGGAGGGGGGACAATGAGCAGTTCTTC

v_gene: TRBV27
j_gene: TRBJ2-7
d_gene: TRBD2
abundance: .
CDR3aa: CASTPFPKSSGIYEQYF
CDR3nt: TGTGCCAGCACCCCGTTTCCCAAATCTAGCGGGATCTACGAGCAGTACTTC

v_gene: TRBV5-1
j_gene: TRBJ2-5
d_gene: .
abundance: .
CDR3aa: CASSPDRSGLETQYF
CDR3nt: TGCGCCAGCAGCCCTGATAGAAGCGGCCTGGAGACCCAGTACTTC